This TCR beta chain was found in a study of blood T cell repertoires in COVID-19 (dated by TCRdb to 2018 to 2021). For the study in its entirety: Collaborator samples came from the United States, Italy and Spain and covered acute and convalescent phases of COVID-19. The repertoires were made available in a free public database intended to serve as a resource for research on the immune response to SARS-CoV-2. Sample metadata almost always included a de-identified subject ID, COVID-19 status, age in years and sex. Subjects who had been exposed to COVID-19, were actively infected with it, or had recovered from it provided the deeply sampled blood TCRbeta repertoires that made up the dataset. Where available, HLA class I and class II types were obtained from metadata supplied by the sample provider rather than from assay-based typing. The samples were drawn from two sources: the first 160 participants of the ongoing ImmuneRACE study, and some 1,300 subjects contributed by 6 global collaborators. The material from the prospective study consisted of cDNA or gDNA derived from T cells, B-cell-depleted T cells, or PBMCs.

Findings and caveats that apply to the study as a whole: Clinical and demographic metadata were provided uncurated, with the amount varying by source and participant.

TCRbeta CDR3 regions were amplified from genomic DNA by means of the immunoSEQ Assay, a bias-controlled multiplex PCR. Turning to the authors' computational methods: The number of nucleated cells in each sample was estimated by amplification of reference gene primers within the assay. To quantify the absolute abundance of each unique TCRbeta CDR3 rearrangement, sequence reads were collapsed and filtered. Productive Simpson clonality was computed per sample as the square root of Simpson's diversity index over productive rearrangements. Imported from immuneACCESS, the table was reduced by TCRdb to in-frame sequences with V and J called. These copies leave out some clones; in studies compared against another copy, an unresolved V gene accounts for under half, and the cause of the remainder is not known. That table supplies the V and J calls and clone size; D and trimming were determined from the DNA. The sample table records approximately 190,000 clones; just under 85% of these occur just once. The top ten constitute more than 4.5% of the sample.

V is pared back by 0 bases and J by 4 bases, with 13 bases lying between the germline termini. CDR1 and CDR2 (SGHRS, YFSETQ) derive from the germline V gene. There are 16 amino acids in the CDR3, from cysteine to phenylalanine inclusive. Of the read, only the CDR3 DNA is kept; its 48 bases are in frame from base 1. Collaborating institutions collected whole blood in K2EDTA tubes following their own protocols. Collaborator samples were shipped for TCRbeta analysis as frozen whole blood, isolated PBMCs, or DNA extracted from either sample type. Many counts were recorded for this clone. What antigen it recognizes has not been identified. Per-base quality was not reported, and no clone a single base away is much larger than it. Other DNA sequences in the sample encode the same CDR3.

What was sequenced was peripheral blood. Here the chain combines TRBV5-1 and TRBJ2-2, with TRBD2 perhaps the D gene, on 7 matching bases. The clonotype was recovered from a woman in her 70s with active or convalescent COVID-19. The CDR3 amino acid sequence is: CASSLARGASTGELFF. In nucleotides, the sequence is TGCGCCAGCAGCTTGGCCCGGGGGGCGAGCACCGGGGAGCTGTTTTTT.